Below, 7 T cell receptor beta chains from the same sample are listed, as sequenced in a study of T cell responses to AZD1222 COVID-19 vaccine. TCRdb's table, derived via immunoSEQ multiplex PCR, lists solely in-frame clones and lacks some. Here the sample spans approximately 130,000 clones, about 89% being singletons. Here the sequenced sample was peripheral blood, taken on day 0 of MenACWY control vaccination. These receptors were taken from an adult in good health.

The gene calls are TRBV7-9 and TRBJ2-1; D is undetermined. This CDR3 region has 15 residues. V was cut by 2 bases and J by 0 bases, with 8 bases left in between. Germline CDR1 SEHNR, CDR2 FQNEAQ (reference sequence). The CDR3 loop is CASSLHESSYNEQFF. The CDR3 region has the DNA TGTGCCAGCAGCTTACACGAGAGCTCCTACAATGAGCAGTTCTTC.

The chain carries TRBV24-1 and TRBJ1-2; possible D gene TRBD1, 5 bases. The V gene's germline CDR1 is KGHDR and CDR2 SFDVKD. V was cut by 9 bases and J by 4 bases, with 8 bases left in between. This CDR3 region has 11 residues. As DNA, the CDR3 is TGTGCCACCGAGGGACCCTATGGCTACACCTTC. Residues: CATEGPYGYTF.

CDR3 coding DNA: TGTGCCAGCAGTTTCAGGCCCCGGACTAGCGCTAAAAACATTCAGTACTTC. Protein: CASSFRPRTSAKNIQYF. The chain has TRBV7-2 and TRBJ2-4, with 9 bases identical to TRBD2. CDR3 size: 17 residues. Germline values: CDR1 SGHTA, CDR2 FQGNSA. The J segment lost 4 bases and the V segment lost 6 bases, leaving 13 bases of the junction unmatched.

This chain uses TRBV2 with TRBJ1-1, with D maybe TRBD1 (6 bases). V was pared by 7 bases and J by 5 bases, with 14 bases between. CDR1 SNHLY and CDR2 FYNNEI come from the germline V gene. This CDR3 is built from 13 residues. The DNA of the CDR3 is TGTGCCAGCAATACACAGGGAAGGACTGAAGCTTTCTTT. Translation gives CASNTQGRTEAFF. Looking up the rest from reference TRBV2 and TRBJ1-1 gives the full variable domain: EPEVTQTPSHQVTQMGQEVILRCVPISNHLYFYWYRQILGQKVEFLVSFYNNEISEKSEIFDDQFSVERPDGSNFTLKIRSTKLEDSAMYFCASNTQGRTEAFFGQGTRLTVV.

The chain has TRBV7-3 and TRBJ2-3, with TRBD1 matching over 10 bases. The CDR3 runs to 15 residues. The germline gives CDR1 SGHTA, CDR2 FQGTGA. V lost 5 bases and J lost 0; bases outside the gene matches: 2. This chain's CDR3 is CASSPGQGSTDTQYF. In nucleotides, the CDR3 is TGTGCCAGCAGCCCGGGACAGGGGAGCACAGATACGCAGTATTTT. The whole variable domain, filled in from reference TRBV7-3 and TRBJ2-3, reads GAGVSQTPSNKVTEKGKYVELRCDPISGHTALYWYRQSLGQGPEFLIYFQGTGAADDSGLPNDRFFAVRPEGSVSTLKIQRTERGDSAVYLCASSPGQGSTDTQYFGPGTRLTVL.

The count of this clone is one. The chain joins TRBV5-3 to TRBJ2-7; 10 bases are shared with TRBD2. TRBV5-3 is labeled an ORF, and its function is uncertain. Trimming cost V 4 bases and J 2 bases; bases outside gene matches: 9. The length of the CDR3 is 16 residues. Here the CDR3 DNA reads TGTGCCAGAAGCCATAGGGCTAGCGGGAGCCCCTACGAGCAGTACTTC. Translating it yields CARSHRASGSPYEQYF.

The J gene is TRBJ2-3, the V gene TRBV5-1; 8 bases fit TRBD2. Germline trimming cut 2 bases from V and 2 bases from J; bases unmatched to any gene: 4. This CDR3 contains 15 residues. The germline CDR1 and CDR2 sequences are SGHRS and YFSETQ. The CDR3 reads CASSFNGRVTDTQYF. The CDR3 DNA reads TGCGCCAGCAGCTTTAACGGGAGGGTCACAGATACGCAGTATTTT.